These 18 T cell receptor beta chains share one sample of origin, sequenced in a study of T cells in Graves' hyperthyroidism and ophthalmopathy. RNA transcripts served as the template for amplifying TCR beta CDR3 regions. First-round RT-PCR with HTBI primers amplified the TCR CDR3 region. Each CDR3 protein is one row after TCRdb ran MiXCR on the multiplex PCR reads. The sample shows some 440,000 distinct CDR3 sequences, 15% to 19% of them seen only once. The sample consisted of blood. These receptors were obtained from a woman under 30 with Graves' hyperthyroidism.

There are a few counts of this clonotype. The V gene is TRBV7-9, the J gene TRBJ1-2, with 9 bases aligning to TRBD1. The CDR3 consists of 14 residues. J was trimmed by 4 bases and V by 4 bases; bases with no gene match: 4. CDR1 and CDR2 from the germline V gene are SEHNR and FQNEAQ (reference sequence). The CDR3 DNA reads as TGTGCCAGCAGCTCCCGGGACAGGGCCTATGGCTACACCTTC. Protein product: CASSSRDRAYGYTF.

This clonotype occurred a few times. The rearrangement joins TRBV19 to TRBJ2-1; tentative D call: TRBD1 (6 bases). Germline V gene lookup returns CDR1 LNHDA and CDR2 SQIVND (reference sequence). This CDR3 region has 14 residues. V was clipped by 2 bases and J by 6 bases, with 11 bases between them. Here the CDR3 reads CASSIFVQGNEQFF. The DNA of the CDR3 is TGTGCCAGTAGTATATTCGTACAGGGCAATGAGCAGTTCTTC.

Concerning this clonotype: A much larger clonotype is one base distant, so this may be a read error. The V gene is TRBV7-8, the J gene TRBJ2-1, with 8 bases lining up with TRBD2. The V gene's germline CDR1 is SGHVS and CDR2 FQNEAQ. The CDR3 sequence is 15 residues long. V was clipped by 4 bases and J by 4 bases; unmatched bases: 6. In nucleotides, the CDR3 is TGTGCCAGCAGCTCGCGGGAGGCCCTTTACAATGAGCAGTTCTTC. It is translated as CASSSREALYNEQFF.

This clonotype occurred many times. The chain combines TRBV6-1 with TRBJ2-7; 9 bases are a match to TRBD1. There are 15 residues in the CDR3. V trimming: 6 bases; J trimming: 3 bases; junction bases outside the gene matches: 9. Germline V gene lookup returns CDR1 MNHNS and CDR2 SASEGT. The CDR3 DNA follows: TGTGCCAGCAGCCGCGCGGGACAGGGCGACTACGAGCAGTACTTC. As protein: CASSRAGQGDYEQYF.

Ten or more counts support this clonotype. The J gene is TRBJ2-1, the V gene TRBV2, with 7 bases that match TRBD1. Germline trimming cut 8 bases from V and 6 bases from J; bases unmatched to any gene: 4. CDR1 and CDR2 from the germline V gene are SNHLY and FYNNEI. The CDR3 runs 12 residues. CDR3 sequence: CASGQDSNEQFF. CDR3 DNA sequence: TGTGCCAGCGGACAGGACTCCAATGAGCAGTTCTTC.

The V call is TRBV28, the J call TRBJ1-3; tentative D call: TRBD1 (6 bases). V gave up 5 bases and J gave up 8 bases, with 22 bases separating them. Germline-derived CDR1 and CDR2 are MDHEN and SYDVKM. This CDR3 comprises 16 residues. CDR3 protein: CASSVAQGPGGDTIYF. The CDR3, as DNA: TGTGCCAGCAGTGTTGCCCAGGGGCCGGGGGGGGACACCATATATTTT.

At least ten counts were recorded for this clonotype. The chain combines TRBV5-6 with TRBJ2-1, with D hard to call. CDR1 is SGHDT, CDR2 YYEEEE, per germline. The CDR3 extends over 15 amino acids. V was clipped by 5 bases and J by 5 bases, with 17 bases between them. The CDR3 loop reads CASSGLGYTNNEQFF. CDR3 sequence (DNA): TGTGCCAGCAGTGGGCTGGGCTACACGAACAATGAGCAGTTCTTC.

The table lists this clonotype with many counts. The chain has TRBV6-5 and TRBJ1-5; the D gene is possibly TRBD1 (5 bases). Germline CDR1 MNHEY, CDR2 SVGAGI. Deletions cut 2 bases from V and 4 bases from J, with 9 bases between. The CDR3 consists of 14 residues. The DNA of the CDR3 is TGTGCCAGCAGTTACCGGGACGGTAATCAGCCCCAGCATTTT. It specifies CASSYRDGNQPQHF.

In this sample, this clonotype turned up many times. The chain combines TRBV11-2 with TRBJ2-5; tentative D call: TRBD1 (6 bases). Between the trimmed V and J ends, which lost 0 bases and 0 bases, there was a span of 14 bases. Germline loops: CDR1 SGHAT, CDR2 FQNNGV. This CDR3 spans 17 amino acids. This chain's CDR3 is CASSLDPGQRYQETQYF. The CDR3 nucleotides are TGTGCCAGCAGCTTAGACCCGGGACAACGATACCAAGAGACCCAGTACTTC.

In its sample, this clonotype was seen many times. The rearrangement uses TRBV20-1 and TRBJ1-5; 7 bases are shared with TRBD1. CDR3 length: 16 residues. V lost 0 bases to trimming and J lost 3 bases; unmatched junction nucleotides: 8. Germline CDR1 is DFQATT and CDR2 is SNEGSKA (reference sequence). CDR3 residues: CSARDSSGGVNQPQHF. The CDR3, as DNA: TGCAGTGCTAGAGATTCGTCAGGGGGTGTCAATCAGCCCCAGCATTTT.

The gene calls are TRBV18 and TRBJ1-3, with D unresolved. In germline, CDR1 is KGHSH, CDR2 LQKENI. This CDR3 region has 15 residues. V was clipped by 2 bases and J by 0 bases, with 8 bases between them. CDR3 residues: CASSPTDHSGNTIYF. In nucleotides, the CDR3 is TGTGCCAGCTCACCAACCGACCACTCTGGAAACACCATATATTTT. Variable domain in full (rest from reference TRBV18 and TRBJ1-3): NAGVMQNPRHLVRRRGQEARLRCSPMKGHSHVYWYRQLPEEGLKFMVYLQKENIIDESGMPKERFSAEFPKEGPSILRIQQVVRGDSAAYFCASSPTDHSGNTIYFGEGSWLTVV.

There are many counts of this clonotype. The genes are TRBV18 and TRBJ2-1; D may be TRBD1 (6 bases). The ends were cut back, 3 bases at V and 3 bases at J, with 9 bases in the middle. The CDR3 is made up of 14 amino acids. The germline gives CDR1 KGHSH, CDR2 LQKENI. CDR3 nucleotides: TGTGCCAGCTCACCGCTGGACAGCTACAATGAGCAGTTCTTC. This translates into CASSPLDSYNEQFF.

The CDR3 nucleotides read TGCAGTGCTAGAGATCCGGCTAGCGGGGGGGCAGAGACCCAGTACTTC. It is translated as CSARDPASGGAETQYF. V is TRBV20-1 and J is TRBJ2-5, with TRBD2 identical over 12 bases. The V gene's germline CDR1 is DFQATT and CDR2 SNEGSKA (reference sequence). The J segment lost 4 bases and the V segment lost 0 bases, leaving 6 bases of the junction unmatched. The CDR3 is made up of 16 amino acids.

This clonotype was detected many times. The rearrangement uses TRBV7-9 and TRBJ2-1; 14 nucleotides align to TRBD2. The CDR3 loop spans 16 amino acids. V trimming: 5 bases; J trimming: 7 bases; junction bases outside the gene matches: 7. CDR1 is SEHNR, CDR2 FQNEAQ, per germline (reference sequence). The CDR3 loop reads CASSARLAGGQNEQFF. In DNA, the CDR3 is TGTGCCAGCAGCGCCAGACTAGCGGGGGGGCAGAATGAGCAGTTCTTC.

Ten or more counts support this clonotype. The chain couples TRBV30 to TRBJ2-1; a possible D gene is TRBD2 (7 bases). Trimming removed 3 bases at V and 6 bases at J, with 12 bases between. Germline-derived CDR1 and CDR2 are GTSNPN and SVGIG (reference sequence). CDR3 length: 13 amino acids. CDR3 DNA sequence: TGTGCCTGGAGAAGGGGGGGTCCCAATGAGCAGTTCTTC. It translates to CAWRRGGPNEQFF.

This clonotype was observed many times. The rearrangement joins TRBV7-9 to TRBJ2-2; D may be TRBD1 or TRBD2 (5 bases each). This CDR3 comprises 15 residues. Germline-derived CDR1 and CDR2 are SEHNR and FQNEAQ (reference sequence). Trimming left V 3 bases short and J 4 bases short, with 12 bases between. The CDR3 spells CASSLRVGTTGELFF. CDR3 in DNA: TGTGCCAGCAGCTTGCGGGTAGGGACCACCGGGGAGCTGTTTTTT. Full variable domain (missing parts from reference TRBV7-9 and TRBJ2-2): DTGVSQNPRHKITKRGQNVTFRCDPISEHNRLYWYRQTLGQGPEFLTYFQNEAQLEKSRLLSDRFSAERPKGSFSTLEIQRTEQGDSAMYLCASSLRVGTTGELFFGEGSRLTVL.

This clonotype was recorded many times. The chain is built from TRBV12-3 or TRBV12-4 and TRBJ2-1; the match to TRBD1 covers 9 bases. The ends lost 5 bases at V and 4 bases at J; junction bases unmatched: 6. The CDR3 covers 15 residues. CDR3: CASSLTGGRYNEQFF. The CDR3 region has the DNA TGTGCCAGCAGTCTGACAGGGGGTCGTTACAATGAGCAGTTCTTC.

Regarding this clonotype: A much larger clone lies a single base off, so this may be a read error. The CDR3 loop is CASSPVSSREQFF. CDR3 in DNA: TGCGCCAGCAGCCCAGTTTCGAGCCGTGAGCAGTTCTTC. This chain joins TRBV4-1 and TRBJ2-1; D is uncertain. V shed 4 bases and J shed 9 bases, with 13 bases lying between them. The CDR3 length is 13 residues. Germline V gives CDR1 MGHRA, CDR2 YSYEKL.